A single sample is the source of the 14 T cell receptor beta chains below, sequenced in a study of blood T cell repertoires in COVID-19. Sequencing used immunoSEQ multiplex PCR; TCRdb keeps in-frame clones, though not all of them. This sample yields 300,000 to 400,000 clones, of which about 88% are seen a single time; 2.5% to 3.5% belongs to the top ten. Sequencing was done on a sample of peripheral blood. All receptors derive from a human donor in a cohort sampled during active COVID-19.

The CDR3 coding sequence is TGTGCCAGCGGCCTCACAGGGGTGGATGAGCAGTTCTTC. The encoded protein is CASGLTGVDEQFF. The rearrangement uses TRBV25-1 and TRBJ2-1; 7 bases are shared with TRBD1. J lost 8 bases, V lost 8 bases, and 9 bases had no gene match. The germline V gene encodes CDR1 MGHDK and CDR2 SYGVNS. This CDR3 contains 13 residues.

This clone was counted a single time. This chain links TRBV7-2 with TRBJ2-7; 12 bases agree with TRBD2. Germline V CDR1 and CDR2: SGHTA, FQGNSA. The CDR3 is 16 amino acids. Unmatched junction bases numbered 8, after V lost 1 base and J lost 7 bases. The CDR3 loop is CASSLGPSGGAGEQYF. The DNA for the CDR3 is TGTGCCAGCAGCTTAGGGCCTAGCGGGGGGGCCGGGGAGCAGTACTTC.

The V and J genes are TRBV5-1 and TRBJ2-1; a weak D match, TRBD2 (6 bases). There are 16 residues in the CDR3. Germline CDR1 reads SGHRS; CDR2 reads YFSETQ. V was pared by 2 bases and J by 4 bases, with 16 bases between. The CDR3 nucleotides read TGCGCCAGCAGCTTTGGGAGGAAGGGAAGTTACAATGAGCAGTTCTTC. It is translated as CASSFGRKGSYNEQFF. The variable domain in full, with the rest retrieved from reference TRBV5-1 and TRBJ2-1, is KAGVTQTPRYLIKTRGQQVTLSCSPISGHRSVSWYQQTPGQGLQFLFEYFSETQRNKGNFPGRFSGRQFSNSRSEMNVSTLELGDSALYLCASSFGRKGSYNEQFFGPGTRLTVL.

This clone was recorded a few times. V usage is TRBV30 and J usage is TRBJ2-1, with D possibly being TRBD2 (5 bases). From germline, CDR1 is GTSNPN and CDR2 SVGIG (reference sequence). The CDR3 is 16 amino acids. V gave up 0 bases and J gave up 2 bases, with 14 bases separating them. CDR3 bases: TGTGCCTGGAGTGTGAAAGAGGGTTGGACCTACAATGAGCAGTTCTTC. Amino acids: CAWSVKEGWTYNEQFF.

The CDR3, as DNA: TGTGCCAGCAGCCTAGGGGCGGGGGGCCGGATAGATACGCAGTATTTT. Protein sequence: CASSLGAGGRIDTQYF. The chain uses TRBV7-2 and TRBJ2-3; 8 bases align to TRBD2. Germline V gene sequence: CDR1 SGHTA, CDR2 FQGNSA. This CDR3 region has 16 residues. Germline trimming cut 5 bases from V and 5 bases from J; bases unmatched to any gene: 12. Complete variable domain (other parts from reference TRBV7-2 and TRBJ2-3): GAGVSQSPSNKVTEKGKDVELRCDPISGHTALYWYRQSLGQGLEFLIYFQGNSAPDKSGLPSDRFSAERTGGSVSTLTIQRTQQEDSAVYLCASSLGAGGRIDTQYFGPGTRLTVL.

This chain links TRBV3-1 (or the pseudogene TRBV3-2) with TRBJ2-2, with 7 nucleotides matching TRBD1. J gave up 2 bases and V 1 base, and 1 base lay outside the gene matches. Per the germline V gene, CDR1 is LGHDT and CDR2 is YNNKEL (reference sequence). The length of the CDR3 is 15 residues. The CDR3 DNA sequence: TGTGCCAGCAGCCAAGGACAGGGAAACACCGGGGAGCTGTTTTTT. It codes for CASSQGQGNTGELFF.

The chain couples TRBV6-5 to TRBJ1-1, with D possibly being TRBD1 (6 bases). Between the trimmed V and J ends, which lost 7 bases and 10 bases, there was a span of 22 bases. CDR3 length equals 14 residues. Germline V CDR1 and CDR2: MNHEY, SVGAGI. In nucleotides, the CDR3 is TGTGCCAGCAATAGGAGCCCCCGGGACACAGCAGCTTTCTTT. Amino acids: CASNRSPRDTAAFF.

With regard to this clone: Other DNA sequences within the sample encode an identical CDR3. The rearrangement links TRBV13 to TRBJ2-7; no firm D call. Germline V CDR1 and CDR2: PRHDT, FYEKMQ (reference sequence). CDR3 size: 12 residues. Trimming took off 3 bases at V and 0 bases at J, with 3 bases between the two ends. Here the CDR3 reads CASSLSSYEQYF. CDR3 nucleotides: TGTGCCAGCAGCTTGAGCTCCTACGAGCAGTACTTC. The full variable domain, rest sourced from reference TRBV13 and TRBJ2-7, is AAGVIQSPRHLIKEKRETATLKCYPIPRHDTVYWYQQGPGQDPQFLISFYEKMQSDKGSIPDRFSAQQFSDYHSELNMSSLELGDSALYFCASSLSSYEQYFGPGTRLTVT.

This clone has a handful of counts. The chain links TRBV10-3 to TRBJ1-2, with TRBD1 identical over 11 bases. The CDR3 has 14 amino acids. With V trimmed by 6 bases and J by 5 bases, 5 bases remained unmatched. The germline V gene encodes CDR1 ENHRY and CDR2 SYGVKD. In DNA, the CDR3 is TGTGCCATCAGGGAAGGACAGGGGGCGTATGGCTACACCTTC. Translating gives CAIREGQGAYGYTF.

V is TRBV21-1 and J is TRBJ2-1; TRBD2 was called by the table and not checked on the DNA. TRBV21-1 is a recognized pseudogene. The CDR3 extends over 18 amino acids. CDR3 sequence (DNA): TGTGCCAGCAGCTCCCCCTGGGGAGACTCGAGCTCCTACAATGAGCAGTTCTTC. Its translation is CASSSPWGDSSSYNEQFF.

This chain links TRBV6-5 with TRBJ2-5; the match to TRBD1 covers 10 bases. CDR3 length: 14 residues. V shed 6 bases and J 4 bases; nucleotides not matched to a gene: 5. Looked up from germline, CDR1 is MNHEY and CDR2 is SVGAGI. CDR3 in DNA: TGTGCCAGCAGCCCCCGGGACAGGGGAGAGACCCAGTACTTC. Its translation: CASSPRDRGETQYF.

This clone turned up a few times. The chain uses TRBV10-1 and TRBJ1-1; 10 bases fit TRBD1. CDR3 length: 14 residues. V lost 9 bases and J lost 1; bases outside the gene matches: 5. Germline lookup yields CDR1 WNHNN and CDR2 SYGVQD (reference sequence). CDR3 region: CASQWDRGNTEAFF. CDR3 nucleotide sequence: TGCGCCAGTCAGTGGGACAGGGGGAACACTGAAGCTTTCTTT.

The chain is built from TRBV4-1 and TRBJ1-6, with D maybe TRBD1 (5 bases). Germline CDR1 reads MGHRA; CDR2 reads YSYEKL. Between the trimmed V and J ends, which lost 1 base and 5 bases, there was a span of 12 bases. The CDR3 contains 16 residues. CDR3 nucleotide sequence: TGCGCCAGCAGCCAAGTTAGGGGCCGTAATAATTCACCCCTCCACTTT. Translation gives CASSQVRGRNNSPLHF.

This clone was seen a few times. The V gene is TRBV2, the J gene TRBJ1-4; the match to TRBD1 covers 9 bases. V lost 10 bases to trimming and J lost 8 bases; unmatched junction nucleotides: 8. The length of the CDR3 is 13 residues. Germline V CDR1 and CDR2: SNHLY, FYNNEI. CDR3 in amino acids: CATGDRAYEKLFF. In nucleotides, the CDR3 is TGTGCCACCGGGGACAGGGCCTACGAAAAACTGTTTTTT. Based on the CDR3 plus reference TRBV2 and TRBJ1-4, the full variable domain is EPEVTQTPSHQVTQMGQEVILRCVPISNHLYFYWYRQILGQKVEFLVSFYNNEISEKSEIFDDQFSVERPDGSNFTLKIRSTKLEDSAMYFCATGDRAYEKLFFGSGTQLSVL.